One and the same sample provided the 17 T cell receptor beta chains below, sequenced in a study of shared clonotypes between healthy human individuals. Method: immunoSEQ multiplex PCR; TCRdb's copy keeps in-frame clones and lacks some. The data show some 790,000 clones, over 60% seen once. Sequenced input: memory CD4+ T cells sorted from blood. As to subset: CD45RA-negative fraction. The receptors originated from a woman aged 30 to 39 in good health.

The genes are TRBV6-6 and TRBJ1-1; D unresolved. Germline loops: CDR1 MNHNY, CDR2 SVGAGI (reference sequence). The V end was cut by 4 bases, the J end by 0 bases, with 12 bases between. The CDR3 sequence is 15 residues long. The CDR3 sequence: CASSLKQSVNTEAFF. In DNA, the CDR3 is TGTGCCAGCAGTTTGAAACAGAGCGTGAACACTGAAGCTTTCTTT.

This rearrangement joins TRBV14 to TRBJ2-4, with a weak D call TRBD2 (7 bases). CDR3 size: 17 residues. V lost 0 bases to trimming and J lost 7 bases, with 19 bases between them. Germline V gene lookup returns CDR1 SGHDN and CDR2 FVKESK. The CDR3: CASSQDQGGGLRNIQYF. The DNA for the CDR3 is TGTGCCAGCAGCCAAGATCAAGGGGGAGGGCTTCGGAACATTCAGTACTTC.

J is TRBJ1-3 and V is TRBV18; 8 positions agree with TRBD1. The CDR3 consists of 14 residues. The ends lost 6 bases at V and 3 bases at J; junction bases unmatched: 4. Germline V gene sequence: CDR1 KGHSH, CDR2 LQKENI. The CDR3: CASSGQGGGNTIYF. The DNA for the CDR3 is TGTGCCAGCTCCGGACAGGGAGGTGGAAACACCATATATTTT.

This clone has a single count. The gene calls are TRBV5-1 and TRBJ2-5; D tentatively reads TRBD1 or TRBD2 (5 bases each). V was clipped by 4 bases and J by 5 bases, with 21 bases between them. CDR1 is SGHRS and CDR2 is YFSETQ in the germline V gene. CDR3 length: 16 residues. The CDR3 sequence is CASSLNPGRPGETQYF. The CDR3 bases are TGCGCCAGCAGCCTCAACCCGGGGCGGCCGGGGGAGACCCAGTACTTC.

The V call is TRBV7-2, the J call TRBJ2-7, with 7 bases fitting TRBD2. Trimming at V came to 5 bases and at J to 3 bases, leaving 7 bases not matched to a gene. Germline V gene lookup returns CDR1 SGHTA and CDR2 FQGNSA. CDR3 length: 14 residues. The CDR3 DNA is TGTGCCAGCAGCCGGGACTACAACGACTACGAGCAGTACTTC. This codes for CASSRDYNDYEQYF.

The V call is TRBV7-9, the J call TRBJ2-7; 11 bases line up with TRBD2. Germline CDR1 reads SEHNR; CDR2 reads FQNEAQ (reference sequence). This CDR3 has 17 amino acids. V lost 2 bases to trimming and J lost 0 bases; unmatched junction nucleotides: 6. The CDR3 reads CASSLPETSGSSYEQYF. The CDR3 bases are TGTGCCAGCAGCTTACCCGAAACTAGCGGGAGCTCCTACGAGCAGTACTTC.

The chain's CDR3 is CASSSRLAGSSYEQYF. As DNA, the CDR3 is TGTGCCAGCAGCTCCAGACTAGCGGGAAGCTCCTACGAGCAGTACTTC. This chain uses TRBV11-2 with TRBJ2-7, with 11 bases fitting TRBD2. V lost 4 bases and J lost 0; bases outside the gene matches: 5. Germline CDR1 and CDR2: SGHAT and FQNNGV. The CDR3 has 16 amino acids.

This clone was seen only once. This rearrangement joins TRBV19 to TRBJ2-1; TRBD1 aligns across 7 bases. The length of the CDR3 is 15 residues. Germline trimming cut 5 bases from V and 2 bases from J; bases unmatched to any gene: 6. CDR1 is LNHDA, CDR2 SQIVND, per germline (reference sequence). The CDR3 region has the DNA TGTGCCAGTAGTCCTCGGACAGGAACCTACAATGAGCAGTTCTTC. It yields the protein CASSPRTGTYNEQFF.

The chain has TRBV18 and TRBJ2-7, with unresolved D. The CDR3 consists of 15 residues. CDR1 and CDR2 from the germline V gene are KGHSH and LQKENI. The V end was cut by 0 bases, the J end by 4 bases, with 13 bases between. In nucleotides, the CDR3 is TGTGCCAGCTCACCACCGTCGGTTGAATTTTACGAGCAGTACTTC. Translation gives CASSPPSVEFYEQYF. The whole variable domain, filled in from reference TRBV18 and TRBJ2-7, reads NAGVMQNPRHLVRRRGQEARLRCSPMKGHSHVYWYRQLPEEGLKFMVYLQKENIIDESGMPKERFSAEFPKEGPSILRIQQVVRGDSAAYFCASSPPSVEFYEQYFGPGTRLTVT.

The rearrangement links TRBV27 to TRBJ1-1, with D unclear. The CDR3 has 15 amino acids. Germline V gene lookup returns CDR1 MNHEY and CDR2 SMNVEV (reference sequence). V was trimmed by 6 bases and J by 1 base, leaving 15 bases between them. The CDR3 sequence is CASSTNRRTNTEAFF. DNA for the CDR3: TGTGCCAGCAGCACAAACCGACGGACGAACACTGAAGCTTTCTTT.

The table lists this clone with a few counts. The rearrangement joins TRBV27 to TRBJ1-4; a possible D gene is TRBD1 (5 bases). The CDR3 spans 13 residues. Germline CDR1 reads MNHEY; CDR2 reads SMNVEV (reference sequence). V was clipped by 4 bases and J by 5 bases, with 8 bases between them. In DNA, the CDR3 is TGTGCCAGCAGTTCTGCAGGGAATGAAAAACTGTTTTTT. Its protein product is CASSSAGNEKLFF.

On this clone itself: Other DNA sequences from this sample encode an identical CDR3 as well. The chain joins TRBV9 to TRBJ2-2, with TRBD1 identical over 7 bases. After removal of 2 bases from V and 0 bases from J, the junction contained 1 base not matched to a gene. The CDR3 covers 15 residues. Germline V lookup: CDR1 SGDLS, CDR2 YYNGEE. The CDR3 DNA follows: TGTGCCAGCAGCGTCCAGGGGGCGAACACCGGGGAGCTGTTTTTT. Translating gives CASSVQGANTGELFF.

The rearrangement links TRBV2 to TRBJ2-5; possibly TRBD2 for D (6 bases). Deletions cut 1 base from V and 4 bases from J, with 13 bases between. Germline CDR1 SNHLY, CDR2 FYNNEI. This CDR3 region has 15 residues. The CDR3 DNA follows: TGTGCCAGCAGTGAAGGTGGTAGCGGAGGAGAGACCCAGTACTTC. Amino acid sequence: CASSEGGSGGETQYF.

This clone turned up a few times. V gene TRBV27 combines with J gene TRBJ2-4; D perhaps matches TRBD2 (6 bases). Germline-derived CDR1 and CDR2 are MNHEY and SMNVEV (reference sequence). The CDR3 is 15 residues long. Between the trimmed V and J ends, which lost 4 bases and 15 bases, there was a span of 25 bases. CDR3 in DNA: TGTGCCAGCAGTTCCTTAGGGACTTCACCAGGCGTCCGGTACTTC. Amino acids: CASSSLGTSPGVRYF.

The chain's CDR3 is CASHGTANEKLFF. The CDR3 nucleotides read TGTGCCAGCCACGGGACAGCAAATGAAAAACTGTTTTTT. The V call is TRBV28, the J call TRBJ1-4, with 7 bases identical to TRBD1. Per the germline V gene, CDR1 is MDHEN and CDR2 is SYDVKM. This CDR3 is built from 13 residues. Trimming at V came to 8 bases and at J to 5 bases, leaving 5 bases not matched to a gene.

The V and J genes are TRBV19 and TRBJ2-1, with 11 bases aligning to TRBD1. Trimming cost V 5 bases and J 7 bases; bases outside gene matches: 13. The germline V gene encodes CDR1 LNHDA and CDR2 SQIVND (reference sequence). There are 17 residues in the CDR3. CDR3 sequence reads: CASSVATGTGGWNEQFF. CDR3 sequence (DNA): TGTGCCAGTAGTGTCGCGACCGGGACAGGGGGATGGAATGAGCAGTTCTTC.

The CDR3 protein is CASSFRGRLTGTQYF. Here the CDR3 DNA reads TGTGCCAGCAGTTTTAGAGGACGGCTGACAGGCACCCAGTACTTC. This sequence joins TRBV28 and TRBJ2-5; D is perhaps TRBD1 (6 bases). CDR3 length equals 15 residues. V dropped 3 bases and J dropped 8 bases, with 19 bases sitting between them. Germline values: CDR1 MDHEN, CDR2 SYDVKM. Looking up the rest from reference TRBV28 and TRBJ2-5 gives the full variable domain: DVKVTQSSRYLVKRTGEKVFLECVQDMDHENMFWYRQDPGLGLRLIYFSYDVKMKEKGDIPEGYSVSREKKERFSLILESASTNQTSMYLCASSFRGRLTGTQYFGPGTRLLVL.